The clone carrying this TCR beta chain was counted once. Its antigen is unknown. These data belong to a study of T cell responses to AZD1222 COVID-19 vaccine. Study-level findings and limits: Donors were largely white British and mainly female; clonal diversity was possibly underestimated.

Trimming left V 2 bases short and J 3 bases short, with 5 bases between. The CDR3 has 12 residues. Germline V gene lookup returns CDR1 SQVTM and CDR2 ANQGSEA. Some clones are missing from TCRdb's copy, which holds only in-frame ones; the method was immunoSEQ multiplex PCR. Counted here are about 150,000 clones, around nine tenths occurring once; the ten biggest clones make up over 6%. The V gene is TRBV29-1, the J gene TRBJ1-3; D is uncertain. The TCR originated in an adult who had recovered from COVID-19. The source was peripheral blood, collected after recovery from COVID-19. CDR3 in DNA: TGCAGCGTTGAACTCGGTGGAAACACCATATATTTT. Protein product: CSVELGGNTIYF.